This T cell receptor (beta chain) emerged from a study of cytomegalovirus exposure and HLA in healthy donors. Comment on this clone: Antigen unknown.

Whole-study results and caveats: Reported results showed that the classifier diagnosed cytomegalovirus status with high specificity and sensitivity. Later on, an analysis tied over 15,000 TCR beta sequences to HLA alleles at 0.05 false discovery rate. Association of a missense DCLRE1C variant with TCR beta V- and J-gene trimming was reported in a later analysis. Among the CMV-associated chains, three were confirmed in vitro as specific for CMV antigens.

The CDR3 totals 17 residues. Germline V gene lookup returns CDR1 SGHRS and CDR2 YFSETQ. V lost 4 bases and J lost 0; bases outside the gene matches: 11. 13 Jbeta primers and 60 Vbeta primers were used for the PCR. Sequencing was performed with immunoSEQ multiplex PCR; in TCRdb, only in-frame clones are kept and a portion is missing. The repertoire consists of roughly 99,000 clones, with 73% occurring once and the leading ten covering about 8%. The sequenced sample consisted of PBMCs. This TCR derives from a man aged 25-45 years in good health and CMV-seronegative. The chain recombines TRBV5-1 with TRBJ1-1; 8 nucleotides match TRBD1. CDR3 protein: CASSGDRGRLMNTEAFF. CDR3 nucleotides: TGCGCCAGCAGCGGAGACAGGGGCCGCCTTATGAACACTGAAGCTTTCTTT. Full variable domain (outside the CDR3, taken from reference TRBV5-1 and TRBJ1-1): KAGVTQTPRYLIKTRGQQVTLSCSPISGHRSVSWYQQTPGQGLQFLFEYFSETQRNKGNFPGRFSGRQFSNSRSEMNVSTLELGDSALYLCASSGDRGRLMNTEAFFGQGTRLTVV.